This entry lists 9 T cell receptor beta chains sequenced from one sample in a study of T cells expressing NK-cell markers (dated by TCRdb to the early 2020s). The library was prepared using 5' RACE. The sample was run on an Illumina HiSeq 2000. TCRdb reprocessed the reads, reporting each CDR3 protein sequence once and no DNA. The record for this sample contains roughly 150,000 distinct CDR3 sequences. Together, the top ten hold around 21% of the sample. Material for sequencing was blood T cells: a sorted CD56 or NKG2C T cell subset, CD4+ or CD8+ T cells, or bulk PBMC T cells (not recorded which). The receptors stem from a man between 18 and 69 years old in good health.

J is TRBJ1-4 and V is TRBV18. The CDR3 loop spans 15 amino acids. Germline V gene lookup returns CDR1 KGHSH and CDR2 LQKENI. CDR3 protein: CASSPYGGLNEKLFF.

J is TRBJ2-1 and V is TRBV5-1; TCRdb calls TRBD1, which cannot be checked without DNA. The CDR3 totals 16 residues. Germline lookup yields CDR1 SGHRS and CDR2 YFSETQ. CDR3 loop: CASSSGQGSSYNEQFF.

The V gene is TRBV19, the J gene TRBJ2-4; TCRdb returns TRBD1, unconfirmable since there is no DNA. Germline-derived CDR1 and CDR2 are LNHDA and SQIVND (reference sequence). This CDR3 contains 12 residues. CDR3 protein: CASTFTGNIQYF.

The chain carries TRBV23-1 and TRBJ2-7. TRBV23-1 is identified as an open reading frame with a role that is uncertain. The CDR3 contains 17 residues. The CDR3 here is CASSQTQRDRRSYEQYF.

This chain uses TRBV6-1 with TRBJ2-2; the D gene TCRdb calls, TRBD2, cannot be checked with no DNA. Germline V gene lookup returns CDR1 MNHNS and CDR2 SASEGT. This CDR3 contains 17 residues. CDR3 protein: CASRSPDPTPHTGELFF.

The CDR3 sequence is CASSYFGREEQYF. The rearrangement uses TRBV27 and TRBJ2-7; TCRdb proposes TRBD1, but this gene call is untestable without DNA. The V gene's germline CDR1 is MNHEY and CDR2 SMNVEV (reference sequence). The CDR3 totals 13 residues.

J is TRBJ2-3 and V is TRBV7-7; without DNA, the TCRdb call of TRBD2 cannot be checked. The CDR3 consists of 16 residues. Germline CDR1 SSHAT, CDR2 FNYEAQ (reference sequence). The CDR3 sequence: CASSLGVSPSTDTQYF. Supplemented by reference TRBV7-7 and TRBJ2-3, the full variable domain reads GAGVSQSPRYKVTKRGQDVTLRCDPISSHATLYWYQQALGQGPEFLTYFNYEAQPDKSGLPSDRFSAERPEGSISTLTIQRTEQRDSAMYRCASSLGVSPSTDTQYFGPGTRLTVL.

V and J are TRBV7-2 and TRBJ2-2; TCRdb's D gene call, TRBD1, goes unchecked for lack of DNA. The CDR3 totals 13 residues. Germline V gives CDR1 SGHTA, CDR2 FQGNSA. The CDR3 spells CASTGQATGELFF.

This clonotype counts as large (0.1 to 1%) by frequency. J is TRBJ2-7 and V is TRBV27; TCRdb proposes TRBD1, but this gene call is untestable without DNA. The CDR3 covers 12 residues. Looked up from germline, CDR1 is MNHEY and CDR2 is SMNVEV (reference sequence). This chain's CDR3 is CASSFRGDEQYF.